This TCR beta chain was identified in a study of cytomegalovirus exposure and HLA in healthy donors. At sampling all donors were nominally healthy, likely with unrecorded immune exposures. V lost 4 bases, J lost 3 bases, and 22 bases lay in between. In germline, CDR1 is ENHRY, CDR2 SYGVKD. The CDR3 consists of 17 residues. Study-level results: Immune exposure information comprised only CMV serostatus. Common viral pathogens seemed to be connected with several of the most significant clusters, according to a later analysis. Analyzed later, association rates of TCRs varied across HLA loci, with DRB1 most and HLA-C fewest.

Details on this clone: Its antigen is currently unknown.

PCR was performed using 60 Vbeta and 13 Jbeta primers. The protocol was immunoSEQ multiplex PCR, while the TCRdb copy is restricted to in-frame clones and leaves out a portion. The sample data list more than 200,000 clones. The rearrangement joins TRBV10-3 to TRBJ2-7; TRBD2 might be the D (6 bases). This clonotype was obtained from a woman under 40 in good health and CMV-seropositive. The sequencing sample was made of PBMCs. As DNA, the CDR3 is TGTGCCATCAGTGGGGGCCGCGGGGTGATGGAACTCTACGAGCAGTACTTC. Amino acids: CAISGGRGVMELYEQYF.